Listed here are 30 T cell receptor beta chains from one sample, sequenced in a study of T cells in Graves' hyperthyroidism and ophthalmopathy. TCR beta CDR3 regions were amplified from RNA transcripts. The HTBI primer set drove a first-round RT-PCR of the TCR CDR3. TCRdb recomputed calls from the multiplex PCR reads with MiXCR, one row per CDR3 protein. The sample lists 500,000 to 650,000 distinct CDR3 sequences; about 15% were seen once. Sequenced input: blood. These receptors originate from a woman between 18 and 29 years old with Graves' ophthalmopathy.

The V and J genes are TRBV29-1 and TRBJ2-1, with D tentatively TRBD1 (6 bases). Germline CDR1 SQVTM, CDR2 ANQGSEA. The CDR3 contains 14 residues. The ends were cut back, 0 bases at V and 4 bases at J, with 10 bases in the middle. As DNA, the CDR3 is TGCAGCGTTGAAGACGAGAGGGGGTACAATGAGCAGTTCTTC. Translation gives CSVEDERGYNEQFF.

The chain uses TRBV29-1 and TRBJ2-1; no clear D gene. This CDR3 spans 10 amino acids. V was pared by 3 bases and J by 6 bases, with 3 bases between. Looked up from germline, CDR1 is SQVTM and CDR2 is ANQGSEA. DNA for the CDR3: TGCAGCGTTGAGAGCAATGAGCAGTTCTTC. Protein product: CSVESNEQFF.

Many counts were recorded for this clonotype. V is TRBV28 and J is TRBJ1-1; D call uncertain. The V end lost 5 bases, the J end lost 12 bases, and 19 bases lay between the germline ends. Germline CDR1 is MDHEN and CDR2 is SYDVKM. CDR3 length equals 13 residues. DNA for the CDR3: TGTGCCAGCAGTCCTATAAGTCCCAGAGGGACTTTCTTT. Its protein is CASSPISPRGTFF.

This clonotype was counted between two and nine times. The chain is built from TRBV11-2 and TRBJ1-2, with D unresolved. CDR1 and CDR2 (germline): SGHAT, FQNNGV. The CDR3 extends over 15 amino acids. V gave up 0 bases and J gave up 4 bases, with 12 bases separating them. CDR3: CASSLDLQVLYGYTF. In DNA form, the CDR3 reads TGTGCCAGCAGCTTAGATCTGCAGGTCCTCTATGGCTACACCTTC.

This clonotype was counted at least ten times. The chain recombines TRBV11-2 with TRBJ1-1; 7 bases are shared with TRBD1. V shed 4 bases, J shed 7 bases, and the junction held 9 bases outside the gene matches. CDR3 length equals 14 residues. Germline V gives CDR1 SGHAT, CDR2 FQNNGV. The CDR3 here is CASSSIETGIEAFF. CDR3 DNA sequence: TGTGCCAGCAGCTCAATAGAGACAGGGATTGAAGCTTTCTTT.

There are many counts of this clonotype. V usage is TRBV28 and J usage is TRBJ1-1; D not certain. Germline V CDR1 and CDR2: MDHEN, SYDVKM. Trimming removed 1 base from V and 0 bases from J, with 9 bases in between. This CDR3 spans 15 amino acids. The CDR3: CASSLLGNLNTEAFF. The CDR3 nucleotides are TGTGCCAGCAGTTTATTAGGCAACCTGAACACTGAAGCTTTCTTT.

This clonotype was detected only a few times. The rearrangement links TRBV19 to TRBJ2-1; D perhaps matches TRBD1 (5 bases). This CDR3 has 13 amino acids. Germline lookup yields CDR1 LNHDA and CDR2 SQIVND (reference sequence). V dropped 2 bases and J dropped 7 bases, with 9 bases sitting between them. Written as DNA, the CDR3 is TGTGCCAGTAGTATAATGACAGCTAATGAGCAGTTCTTC. Translated, it gives CASSIMTANEQFF.

This clonotype has at least ten counts. This chain joins TRBV28 and TRBJ2-5; D may be TRBD1 or TRBD2 (5 bases each). Trimming stripped 7 bases from V and 2 bases from J, with 17 bases between. The V gene's germline CDR1 is MDHEN and CDR2 SYDVKM. This CDR3 comprises 15 residues. CDR3 in amino acids: CASTFSGQAQETQYF. The CDR3 DNA sequence: TGTGCCAGCACCTTCTCGGGGCAGGCACAAGAGACCCAGTACTTC.

The rearrangement links TRBV7-9 to TRBJ1-6; 10 nucleotides agree with TRBD1. In germline, CDR1 is SEHNR, CDR2 FQNEAQ (reference sequence). The CDR3 totals 19 residues. J lost 0 bases, V lost 5 bases, and 10 bases had no gene match. The CDR3 DNA follows: TGTGCCAGCAGCCGAAAGGACAGGGGGTCGGGCTCCTATAATTCACCCCTCCACTTT. Its protein is CASSRKDRGSGSYNSPLHF.

The V call is TRBV15, the J call TRBJ1-5; 8 nucleotides align to TRBD1. Germline loops: CDR1 LNHNV, CDR2 YYDKDF (reference sequence). This CDR3 is 15 amino acids long. V shed 3 bases and J 6 bases; nucleotides not matched to a gene: 7. DNA of the CDR3: TGTGCCACCAGCAGGGACAGGGCCCGTTTTCAGCCCCAGCATTTT. Translation gives CATSRDRARFQPQHF.

The chain recombines TRBV7-9 with TRBJ1-2; 7 bases are shared with TRBD1. Losses at the gene ends were 2 bases for V and 4 bases for J; bases not matched to a gene: 7. The CDR3 loop spans 15 amino acids. The germline CDR1 and CDR2 sequences are SEHNR and FQNEAQ (reference sequence). The CDR3 sequence is CASSLHDRVSYGYTF. Written as DNA, the CDR3 is TGTGCCAGCAGCTTACATGACAGGGTGAGCTATGGCTACACCTTC. Drawing the rest from reference TRBV7-9 and TRBJ1-2, the complete variable domain is DTGVSQNPRHKITKRGQNVTFRCDPISEHNRLYWYRQTLGQGPEFLTYFQNEAQLEKSRLLSDRFSAERPKGSFSTLEIQRTEQGDSAMYLCASSLHDRVSYGYTFGSGTRLTVV.

In this sample, this clonotype turned up many times. This chain uses TRBV7-2 with TRBJ2-3; D tentatively fits TRBD1 or TRBD2 (6 bases each). CDR1 and CDR2 from the germline V gene are SGHTA and FQGNSA. V lost 1 base, J lost 1 base, and 9 bases lay in between. The CDR3 length is 15 residues. CDR3 residues: CASSLDRGRTDTQYF. The CDR3, as DNA: TGTGCCAGCAGCTTAGACCGGGGGCGCACAGATACGCAGTATTTT.

The rearrangement joins TRBV2 to TRBJ1-5; D remains unclear. Germline V lookup: CDR1 SNHLY, CDR2 FYNNEI. V was trimmed by 6 bases and J by 2 bases, leaving 14 bases between them. The length of the CDR3 is 15 residues. The CDR3 region has the DNA TGTGCCAGCAGCAAGGGCGGCAGCGGCAATCAGCCCCAGCATTTT. Translating gives CASSKGGSGNQPQHF.

This clonotype was counted ten times or more. V usage is TRBV30 and J usage is TRBJ1-5, with TRBD1 as a possible D gene (6 bases). This CDR3 spans 15 amino acids. CDR1 and CDR2 from the germline V gene are GTSNPN and SVGIG (reference sequence). Trimming left V 2 bases short and J 0 bases short, with 11 bases between. The CDR3 DNA is TGTGCCTGGAGTACAGGGACAAATAGCAATCAGCCCCAGCATTTT. Amino acids: CAWSTGTNSNQPQHF.

This clonotype occurred many times. This chain joins TRBV7-2 and TRBJ1-4; D unclear. This CDR3 comprises 17 residues. CDR1 and CDR2 (germline): SGHTA, FQGNSA. Trimming took 1 base from V and 4 from J, leaving 16 bases between them. Here the CDR3 DNA reads TGTGCCAGCAGCTTAGTTGGCGTGCAGATTGTTAATGAAAAACTGTTTTTT. It specifies CASSLVGVQIVNEKLFF. Filled out from reference TRBV7-2 and TRBJ1-4, the complete variable domain reads GAGVSQSPSNKVTEKGKDVELRCDPISGHTALYWYRQSLGQGLEFLIYFQGNSAPDKSGLPSDRFSAERTGGSVSTLTIQRTQQEDSAVYLCASSLVGVQIVNEKLFFGSGTQLSVL.

This sequence joins TRBV12-3 or TRBV12-4 and TRBJ2-1; TRBD1 matches 8 bases. The CDR3 runs 15 residues. V lost 4 bases and J lost 5; bases outside the gene matches: 7. The chain's CDR3 is CASSYRQGINNEQFF. CDR3 sequence (DNA): TGTGCCAGCAGTTACCGACAGGGGATAAACAATGAGCAGTTCTTC.

This clonotype was counted at least ten times. The CDR3 nucleotides read TGTGCCAGCAGTTCCCTGGTGGAGGGCACAGATACGCAGTATTTT. It encodes CASSSLVEGTDTQYF. The chain carries TRBV28 and TRBJ2-3, with TRBD2 as a possible D gene (5 bases). The CDR3 has 15 residues. The germline gives CDR1 MDHEN, CDR2 SYDVKM. The V gene lost 4 bases and the J gene lost 1 base, with 12 bases spanning the gap. Using reference TRBV28 and TRBJ2-3 for the parts outside the CDR3, the full variable domain is DVKVTQSSRYLVKRTGEKVFLECVQDMDHENMFWYRQDPGLGLRLIYFSYDVKMKEKGDIPEGYSVSREKKERFSLILESASTNQTSMYLCASSSLVEGTDTQYFGPGTRLTVL.

This clonotype was seen more than once but under ten times. The chain has TRBV20-1 and TRBJ2-7; 7 bases are shared with TRBD2. There are 14 residues in the CDR3. The germline CDR1 and CDR2 sequences are DFQATT and SNEGSKA (reference sequence). J was trimmed by 2 bases and V by 8 bases; bases with no gene match: 12. The CDR3 reads CSTPFTGGPYEQYF. The DNA for the CDR3 is TGCAGTACACCCTTTACGGGGGGTCCCTACGAGCAGTACTTC.

This clonotype was observed many times. The rearrangement joins TRBV7-9 to TRBJ2-1, with 10 positions matching TRBD2. J lost 0 bases, V lost 2 bases, and 1 base had no gene match. The germline gives CDR1 SEHNR, CDR2 FQNEAQ (reference sequence). The CDR3 extends over 16 amino acids. The CDR3 DNA follows: TGTGCCAGCAGCTTACTAGCGGGGGCCTCCTACAATGAGCAGTTCTTC. Amino acids: CASSLLAGASYNEQFF.

This clonotype was picked up many times. The chain employs TRBV5-1 and TRBJ1-2; tentative D call: TRBD1 (6 bases). Trimming took 3 bases from V and 4 from J, leaving 16 bases between them. The CDR3 has 15 residues. Germline-derived CDR1 and CDR2 are SGHRS and YFSETQ. The CDR3: CASSSRTVGPYGYTF. The CDR3 DNA is TGCGCCAGCAGCTCCCGGACAGTCGGTCCCTATGGCTACACCTTC. The full variable domain, in which reference TRBV5-1 and TRBJ1-2 provide the parts outside the CDR3, is KAGVTQTPRYLIKTRGQQVTLSCSPISGHRSVSWYQQTPGQGLQFLFEYFSETQRNKGNFPGRFSGRQFSNSRSEMNVSTLELGDSALYLCASSSRTVGPYGYTFGSGTRLTVV.

This clonotype was counted many times. CDR3 coding DNA: TGTGCCAGCAGCCCAACTAGCGGGGACGTGGAGACCCAGTACTTC. Residues: CASSPTSGDVETQYF. The chain is built from TRBV6-2 or TRBV6-3 and TRBJ2-5, with TRBD2 matching 10 bases. Germline V CDR1 and CDR2: MNHEY, SVGEGT. Trimming cost V 6 bases and J 5 bases; bases outside gene matches: 9. The CDR3 is made up of 15 amino acids.

The chain combines TRBV4-2 with TRBJ1-2; D is unresolved. The V gene lost 2 bases and the J gene lost 4 bases, with 11 bases spanning the gap. CDR1 and CDR2 (germline): LGHNA, YNFKEQ. The CDR3 consists of 14 residues. The CDR3 sequence is CASSQRSASYGYTF. Here the CDR3 DNA reads TGTGCCAGCAGCCAACGATCAGCCTCCTATGGCTACACCTTC.

This clonotype was recorded at least ten times. The V and J genes are TRBV12-3 or TRBV12-4 and TRBJ2-5; a weak D match, TRBD1 (5 bases). The length of the CDR3 is 14 residues. Between the trimmed V and J ends, which lost 3 bases and 2 bases, there was a span of 10 bases. The CDR3 loop reads CASSFSDRQETQYF. In DNA form, the CDR3 reads TGTGCCAGCAGTTTCTCCGACAGACAAGAGACCCAGTACTTC.

The chain uses TRBV7-2 and TRBJ2-7; 8 bases align to TRBD2. With V trimmed by 5 bases and J by 7 bases, 16 bases remained unmatched. Germline V gives CDR1 SGHTA, CDR2 FQGNSA. The length of the CDR3 is 16 residues. The CDR3 coding sequence is TGTGCCAGCAGCGCCGAGGGGACTAGTCCCTTGAGGGAGCAGTACTTC. This codes for CASSAEGTSPLREQYF. Using reference TRBV7-2 and TRBJ2-7 for the parts outside the CDR3, the full variable domain is GAGVSQSPSNKVTEKGKDVELRCDPISGHTALYWYRQSLGQGLEFLIYFQGNSAPDKSGLPSDRFSAERTGGSVSTLTIQRTQQEDSAVYLCASSAEGTSPLREQYFGPGTRLTVT.

The chain employs TRBV29-1 and TRBJ1-1; possible D gene TRBD1, 5 bases. CDR1 is SQVTM and CDR2 is ANQGSEA in the germline V gene. The CDR3 totals 12 residues. Trimming stripped 8 bases from V and 5 bases from J, with 15 bases between. The CDR3 sequence: CSSHIGGTEAFF. The DNA of the CDR3 is TGCAGCTCCCACATCGGGGGGACTGAAGCTTTCTTT. The full variable domain, completed using reference TRBV29-1 and TRBJ1-1, is SAVISQKPSRDICQRGTSLTIQCQVDSQVTMMFWYRQQPGQSLTLIATANQGSEATYESGFVIDKFPISRPNLTFSTLTVSNMSPEDSSIYLCSSHIGGTEAFFGQGTRLTVV.

The chain links TRBV18 to TRBJ2-5; TRBD2 aligns across 11 bases. With 1 base clipped from V and 5 bases from J, the junction kept 6 bases outside the gene matches. The CDR3 is 16 amino acids. Germline lookup yields CDR1 KGHSH and CDR2 LQKENI. DNA for the CDR3: TGTGCCAGCTCACCACTGACTAGCGGGATATCCGAGACCCAGTACTTC. Its translation: CASSPLTSGISETQYF.

This clonotype was observed many times. The chain recombines TRBV7-3 with TRBJ1-2; unclear D gene. Germline assignment: CDR1 SGHTA and CDR2 FQGTGA. The CDR3 is 15 residues long. With 0 bases removed from V and 4 bases from J, the gap between germline ends came to 12 bases. CDR3 protein: CASSLTSNAIYGYTF. The CDR3 DNA sequence: TGTGCCAGCAGCTTAACGTCAAACGCAATCTATGGCTACACCTTC. The full variable domain, completed using reference TRBV7-3 and TRBJ1-2, is GAGVSQTPSNKVTEKGKYVELRCDPISGHTALYWYRQSLGQGPEFLIYFQGTGAADDSGLPNDRFFAVRPEGSVSTLKIQRTERGDSAVYLCASSLTSNAIYGYTFGSGTRLTVV.

The chain is built from TRBV19 and TRBJ2-7; TRBD2 aligns across 10 bases. CDR3 length: 15 residues. CDR1 and CDR2 (germline): LNHDA, SQIVND (reference sequence). V lost 4 bases, J lost 4 bases, and 7 bases stayed unmatched. The CDR3, as DNA: TGTGCCAGTAGTAAGACTAGCGGGCAGCTATACGAGCAGTACTTC. This encodes CASSKTSGQLYEQYF.

This chain links TRBV9 with TRBJ2-3; TRBD2 matches 8 bases. Germline V gives CDR1 SGDLS, CDR2 YYNGEE. The CDR3 consists of 14 residues. V lost 5 bases and J lost 1; bases outside the gene matches: 3. CDR3 in DNA: TGTGCCAGCAGTGTCGGGAGGGGCACAGATACGCAGTATTTT. This codes for CASSVGRGTDTQYF.

Ten or more counts support this clonotype. V usage is TRBV18 and J usage is TRBJ1-4; TRBD1 might be the D (5 bases). Trimming cost V 2 bases and J 8 bases, with 12 bases left between them. CDR3 length: 14 amino acids. CDR1 is KGHSH, CDR2 LQKENI, per germline. The CDR3 DNA sequence: TGTGCCAGCTCACCAGGGGGAGTCGGGGAAAAACTGTTTTTT. Its protein product is CASSPGGVGEKLFF.